The clone carrying this T cell receptor (beta chain) was seen only a few times. Its specificity is unknown. This sample was taken from a study of human T cells and chemical hapten exposure. Findings and caveats of the study: Versus controls, significantly more large CDR3 similarity clusters arose from expanded TCRs.

Original handling: The number of TCRs in each sample had a median of roughly 100,000 and spanned about 23,224 to 690,600. A single record per CDR3 protein comes from TCRdb applying MiXCR to the RACE reads. The V and J calls here are based on TCRdb, not the publication. The sample lists about 110,000 distinct CDR3 sequences; roughly 12% were seen once. Trimming cost V 6 bases and J 1 base, with 16 bases left between them. The germline CDR1 and CDR2 sequences are MDHEN and SYDVKM. This CDR3 comprises 16 residues. Time point indicated: pre-sensitization, week 0. The treatment is: therapeutic diphenylcyclopropenone sensitization with weekly scalp DPC. The study enrolled 18 to 70-year-old alopecia patients suitable for DPC.

The sequence was obtained from a woman in her fifties or sixties with alopecia areata. Some clones in this sample may be carry-over from other donors' samples. The sequencing here drew on whole blood, taken in connection with sensitization to the hapten diphenylcyclopropenone (DPC). V and J are TRBV28 and TRBJ2-4; tentatively, D is TRBD2 (6 bases). As DNA, the CDR3 is TGTGCCAGCAGGCGCGGGACCCAGAGGGCCAAAAACATTCAGTACTTC. Encoded protein: CASRRGTQRAKNIQYF.